This T cell receptor (beta chain) originates from a study of blood T cell repertoires in COVID-19. Turning to the study itself: COVID-19 samples, acute and convalescent, were from the United States, Italy and Spain. The analysed material was cDNA or gDNA that came from T cells, B-cell-depleted T cells, or PBMCs.

The assay was immunoSEQ multiplex PCR, and TCRdb's table has in-frame clones only and misses some. The table shows approximately 120,000 clones, with about 83% occurring only once. Germline CDR1 reads GTSNPN; CDR2 reads SVGIG (reference sequence). This CDR3 is 13 amino acids long. The V end lost 2 bases, the J end lost 7 bases, and 11 bases lay between the germline ends. Sequences were obtained from peripheral blood. The gene calls are TRBV30 and TRBJ1-4, with a tentative D call TRBD1 (5 bases). This receptor was obtained from a human donor in a cohort sampled during active COVID-19. The CDR3 loop is CAWSWAGGEKLFF. In DNA form, the CDR3 reads TGTGCCTGGAGTTGGGCCGGGGGTGAAAAACTGTTTTTT.